Below are 5 T cell receptor beta chains sequenced from a single sample in a study of beta chain features in type 1 diabetes (dated by TCRdb to between 2018 and 2020). Libraries were made using the immunoSEQ multiplex PCR assay. The entire isolated RNA was reverse transcribed using the High Capacity cDNA Reverse Transcription Kit, and thus expressed TCRB transcripts were sequenced. Held by TCRdb, this immuneACCESS table contains in-frame sequences only and omits some clones. Under half of the omission traces to an unresolved V gene where checked; the cause of the rest is unknown. The sample contains roughly 500,000 clones, about 29% of them found a single time. 0.05% to 0.07% of the sample comes from the top ten. Sequenced input: naive CD4+ T cells from blood. The meaning of the sample's cell subset or site label: true naive CD4+ T cells. The receptors stem from a man between 18 and 35 years old in good health.

This clone showed up just a few times. The rearrangement links TRBV7-2 to TRBJ1-4; D is undetermined. V gave up 4 bases and J gave up 8 bases, with 17 bases separating them. The CDR3 has 15 residues. Per germline, CDR1 SGHTA and CDR2 FQGNSA. This CDR3 is CASSSLGPLSEKLFF. Written as DNA, the CDR3 is TGTGCCAGCAGCTCGCTGGGCCCTCTCTCCGAAAAACTGTTTTTT.

The chain joins TRBV10-3 to TRBJ2-1, with 9 positions matching TRBD1. V lost 6 bases and J lost 5; bases outside the gene matches: 5. Germline CDR1 is ENHRY and CDR2 is SYGVKD. The CDR3 consists of 14 residues. CDR3 DNA sequence: TGTGCCATCAGGGGGACAGGGATAAACAATGAGCAGTTCTTC. As protein: CAIRGTGINNEQFF.

The V and J genes are TRBV5-1 and TRBJ2-3; 10 bases align to TRBD1. V shed 3 bases and J 4 bases; nucleotides not matched to a gene: 8. Per germline, CDR1 SGHRS and CDR2 YFSETQ. The CDR3 runs to 16 residues. CDR3 residues: CASSSLDRGASDTQYF. The CDR3 nucleotides read TGCGCCAGCAGCTCCCTGGACAGGGGGGCGTCAGATACGCAGTATTTT.

The rearrangement links TRBV18 to TRBJ2-5, with 7 bases fitting TRBD1. J lost 1 base, V lost 4 bases, and 6 bases had no gene match. The CDR3 is made up of 15 amino acids. Germline CDR1 is KGHSH and CDR2 is LQKENI. The CDR3 loop reads CASSLLTGLQETQYF. CDR3 nucleotide sequence: TGTGCCAGCTCACTCCTGACAGGGCTCCAAGAGACCCAGTACTTC.

This sequence joins TRBV28 and TRBJ2-5, with 7 bases matching TRBD1. Trimming cost V 7 bases and J 5 bases; bases outside gene matches: 16. CDR3 length equals 16 residues. Germline V gene lookup returns CDR1 MDHEN and CDR2 SYDVKM. The CDR3 DNA reads as TGTGCCAGCACCCCCTTACAGGGGAGATCGAGGGAGACCCAGTACTTC. Its protein product is CASTPLQGRSRETQYF.